The 20 T cell receptor beta chains listed next were all sequenced from one sample in a study of T cells in Graves' hyperthyroidism and ophthalmopathy. Regions amplified from RNA transcripts were the TCR beta CDR3 regions. When the TCR CDR3 underwent first-round RT-PCR, the HTBI primer set was used. One entry per CDR3 protein, called by TCRdb with MiXCR from the multiplex PCR reads. There are about 400,000 distinct CDR3 sequences in the sample; 14% to 15% occur only once, and approximately 32% lies in the top ten. The sample consisted of blood. These receptors came from a woman in her 30s with Graves' hyperthyroidism.

To note about this clonotype: This may be a read error, as it is one base from a much larger clone. The chain recombines TRBV10-1 with TRBJ2-7; D gene unclear. CDR3 length: 13 amino acids. Looked up from germline, CDR1 is WNHNN and CDR2 is SYGVQD (reference sequence). Trimming removed 2 bases at V and 7 bases at J, with 12 bases between. The DNA for the CDR3 is TGCGCCAGCAGTGAGAGCTCAGCAAATGAGCAGTACTTC. It specifies CASSESSANEQYF.

This clonotype turned up a few times. The chain joins TRBV5-1 to TRBJ1-2, with D unclear. The CDR3 consists of 14 residues. Germline V gene lookup returns CDR1 SGHRS and CDR2 YFSETQ. V was trimmed by 1 base and J by 1 base, leaving 8 bases between them. The CDR3 reads CASSLRSDNYGYTF. CDR3 DNA: TGCGCCAGCAGCTTGCGGTCGGATAACTATGGCTACACCTTC. Complete variable domain (other parts from reference TRBV5-1 and TRBJ1-2): KAGVTQTPRYLIKTRGQQVTLSCSPISGHRSVSWYQQTPGQGLQFLFEYFSETQRNKGNFPGRFSGRQFSNSRSEMNVSTLELGDSALYLCASSLRSDNYGYTFGSGTRLTVV.

This chain links TRBV28 with TRBJ1-2; D is uncertain. Trimming took off 2 bases at V and 8 bases at J, with 9 bases between the two ends. Germline lookup yields CDR1 MDHEN and CDR2 SYDVKM. The CDR3 is made up of 12 amino acids. CDR3 bases: TGTGCCAGCAGTTTACCCCTCACGGGCTACACCTTC. Amino acids: CASSLPLTGYTF.

This clonotype came up many times. V and J are TRBV30 and TRBJ2-2; unclear D gene. Trimming removed 3 bases from V and 6 bases from J, with 5 bases in between. This CDR3 comprises 11 residues. Germline V gene data show CDR1 as GTSNPN and CDR2 as SVGIG (reference sequence). The CDR3 DNA sequence: TGTGCCTGGAGCCCTCCCGGGGAGCTGTTTTTT. Protein product: CAWSPPGELFF.

This clonotype was recorded many times. J is TRBJ2-5 and V is TRBV3-1; D is perhaps TRBD1 (6 bases). Germline CDR1 is LGHDT and CDR2 is YNNKEL (reference sequence). Trimming removed 1 base at V and 1 base at J, with 10 bases between. This CDR3 is 15 amino acids long. The CDR3 protein is CASSQAVGGQETQYF. Written as DNA, the CDR3 is TGTGCCAGCAGCCAAGCCGTAGGGGGCCAAGAGACCCAGTACTTC.

This clonotype occurred many times. The chain links TRBV9 to TRBJ2-7; perhaps TRBD1 as D (5 bases). Trimming took 3 bases from V and 2 from J, leaving 15 bases between them. Germline V CDR1 and CDR2: SGDLS, YYNGEE. The CDR3 has 15 residues. The chain's CDR3 is CASSERGISPYEQYF. CDR3 nucleotides: TGTGCCAGCAGCGAAAGGGGCATTTCCCCCTACGAGCAGTACTTC.

This clonotype came up a few times. V and J are TRBV10-3 and TRBJ2-3; 12 bases align to TRBD2. The CDR3 runs 17 residues. The germline V gene has CDR1 ENHRY and CDR2 SYGVKD. Trimming took 3 bases from V and 3 from J; bases not matched to a gene: 7. The CDR3 spells CAISDPSTSGRTDTQYF. In DNA, the CDR3 is TGTGCCATCAGTGACCCGTCGACTAGCGGGAGAACAGATACGCAGTATTTT.

This clonotype was found a few times. The J gene is TRBJ2-7, the V gene TRBV20-1, with 10 bases matching TRBD2. The CDR3 is 14 residues long. The junction had 6 bases not matched to a gene; V was cut back by 2 bases and J by 5 bases. Germline V gene data show CDR1 as DFQATT and CDR2 as SNEGSKA (reference sequence). CDR3 nucleotides: TGCAGTGCTAGAACGGCTAGCGGGAGTCACGAGCAGTACTTC. As protein: CSARTASGSHEQYF.

As concerns this clonotype: Since a much larger clone is just one base distant, this may be a read error. No conserved phenylalanine or tryptophan is present at the end of the CDR3, so a read error is the likely explanation. The V gene is TRBV6-2 or TRBV6-3, the J gene TRBJ2-7, with a tentative D call TRBD1 (6 bases). The CDR3 spans 17 residues. Germline assignment: CDR1 MNHEY and CDR2 SVGEGT. Trimming removed 6 bases from V and 2 bases from J, with 23 bases in between. DNA of the CDR3: TGTGCCAGCAGACCCGGGACAAGGGTTCACGGCCCCTACGAGCAGTACTGC. This codes for CASRPGTRVHGPYEQYC.

This clonotype was observed a few times. V gene TRBV14 combines with J gene TRBJ2-7, with 10 bases that match TRBD1. Germline lookup yields CDR1 SGHDN and CDR2 FVKESK. This CDR3 contains 15 residues. V shed 4 bases and J 1 base; nucleotides not matched to a gene: 4. CDR3 in amino acids: CASSPGQGESYEQYF. CDR3 coding DNA: TGTGCCAGCAGCCCCGGACAGGGGGAGTCCTACGAGCAGTACTTC.

There are many counts of this clonotype. The chain carries TRBV13 and TRBJ2-5, with TRBD1 as a possible D gene (6 bases). The CDR3 is 15 residues long. CDR1 and CDR2 from the germline V gene are PRHDT and FYEKMQ (reference sequence). V was clipped by 5 bases and J by 0 bases, with 13 bases between them. For the CDR3, the DNA is TGTGCCAGCAGCCCTCCGGGACACCACCAAGAGACCCAGTACTTC. It encodes CASSPPGHHQETQYF.

The rearrangement joins TRBV18 to TRBJ1-1, with TRBD1 as a possible D gene (5 bases). CDR1 is KGHSH, CDR2 LQKENI, per germline. The V end was cut by 3 bases, the J end by 6 bases, with 14 bases between. The CDR3 is made up of 14 amino acids. CDR3 in amino acids: CASSPGGGMAEAFF. In nucleotides, the CDR3 is TGTGCCAGCTCACCCGGGGGGGGAATGGCTGAAGCTTTCTTT. The variable domain in full, with the rest retrieved from reference TRBV18 and TRBJ1-1, is NAGVMQNPRHLVRRRGQEARLRCSPMKGHSHVYWYRQLPEEGLKFMVYLQKENIIDESGMPKERFSAEFPKEGPSILRIQQVVRGDSAAYFCASSPGGGMAEAFFGQGTRLTVV.

This clonotype came up many times. The gene calls are TRBV5-1 and TRBJ2-3; 9 bases are a match to TRBD1. V was pared by 0 bases and J by 3 bases, with 5 bases of the junction left unmatched. Germline-derived CDR1 and CDR2 are SGHRS and YFSETQ. This CDR3 contains 16 residues. In DNA form, the CDR3 reads TGCGCCAGCAGCTTGGGAGGGACAGGGATAACAGATACGCAGTATTTT. This codes for CASSLGGTGITDTQYF.

This clonotype was seen at least ten times. The CDR3 sequence is CASRLQVSRNEQYF. The CDR3 bases are TGTGCCAGCAGACTACAGGTCTCGAGAAACGAGCAGTACTTC. The chain links TRBV27 to TRBJ2-7; possible D gene TRBD1, 5 bases. The CDR3 length is 14 residues. Between the trimmed V and J ends, which lost 6 bases and 5 bases, there was a span of 17 bases. Germline CDR1 MNHEY, CDR2 SMNVEV (reference sequence).

This clonotype has a handful of counts. The chain has TRBV20-1 and TRBJ2-1; no definite D call. This CDR3 is 14 amino acids long. The V end lost 6 bases, the J end lost 7 bases, and 19 bases lay between the germline ends. Germline CDR1 DFQATT, CDR2 SNEGSKA (reference sequence). CDR3: CSAPWPTGTNEQFF. CDR3 in DNA: TGCAGTGCCCCGTGGCCAACGGGTACGAATGAGCAGTTCTTC.

This clonotype was detected ten times or more. This chain connects TRBV7-2 to TRBJ2-7; D uncertain. V was cut by 2 bases and J by 6 bases, with 8 bases left in between. The germline V gene encodes CDR1 SGHTA and CDR2 FQGNSA. The CDR3 has 12 amino acids. The CDR3 loop reads CASSLTYFEQYF. The CDR3 nucleotides are TGTGCCAGCAGCTTAACGTACTTCGAGCAGTACTTC.

Many counts were recorded for this clonotype. This sequence joins TRBV12-3 or TRBV12-4 and TRBJ2-3; D unresolved. This CDR3 region has 13 residues. The V gene lost 7 bases and the J gene lost 0 bases, with 8 bases spanning the gap. The CDR3 DNA follows: TGTGCCAGCATGAGATATAGCACAGATACGCAGTATTTT. It codes for CASMRYSTDTQYF.

The chain links TRBV5-6 to TRBJ2-7; D is perhaps TRBD2 (5 bases). V was pared by 1 base and J by 2 bases, with 13 bases between. This CDR3 comprises 15 residues. Germline lookup yields CDR1 SGHDT and CDR2 YYEEEE. The CDR3 bases are TGTGCCAGCAGCTTGAGCGGCAGTAGTGCCTACGAGCAGTACTTC. Amino acids: CASSLSGSSAYEQYF.

The gene calls are TRBV7-8 and TRBJ1-2; D remains ambiguous. V gave up 1 base and J gave up 5 bases, with 11 bases separating them. Germline values: CDR1 SGHVS, CDR2 FQNEAQ. The CDR3 runs to 14 residues. Here the CDR3 DNA reads TGTGCCAGCAGCTTAGAAGCTCAGCCTTATGGCTACACCTTC. Translating gives CASSLEAQPYGYTF.

As for this clonotype: A single base separates this from a much larger clone, so it may be a read error. The chain combines TRBV5-1 with TRBJ1-1; D gene ambiguous. V was shortened by 4 bases and J by 4 bases, with 17 bases between the two germline ends. CDR1 is SGHRS, CDR2 YFSETQ, per germline. The CDR3 contains 15 residues. Here the CDR3 reads CASSPGRGSGTEAFF. CDR3 sequence (DNA): TGCGCCAGCAGCCCAGGACGGGGAAGCGGCACTGAAGCTTTCTTT.